Listed below are T cell receptor beta chains from one sample, sequenced in a study of cytomegalovirus exposure and HLA in healthy donors. The assay was immunoSEQ multiplex PCR, and TCRdb's table has in-frame clones only and misses some. In the table there are approximately 60,000 clones, around 90% of which are singletons. Sample: PBMCs. These receptors all come from a man aged 18 to 30 in good health and CMV-seronegative. The CDR3 runs from the conserved cysteine through the conserved F or W. A D gene is named only where the DNA matches it firmly. Clone sizes are given selectively: once, few, many, or a class where the clone is expanded.

>.|.|TRBV10-3|TRBJ2-7
TGTGCCATCAGTGAGGGGGAATTGGGGCAGCAGTACTTC
CAISEGELGQQYF
>.|few|TRBV6-1|TRBJ2-5
TGTGCCAGTGGAGGGGCCGAACAAGAGACCCAGTACTTC
CASGGAEQETQYF
>TRBD1|.|TRBV19|TRBJ1-2
TGTGCCAGTAGTCAGGACAGGGGGCAAAACTATGGCTACACCTTC
CASSQDRGQNYGYTF
>.|.|TRBV27|TRBJ2-2
TGTGCCAGCAGTAACGGGGGGCCGAACACCGGGGAGCTGTTTTTT
CASSNGGPNTGELFF
>.|.|TRBV5-6|TRBJ2-3
TGTGCCAGCAGGTTAACCGCGGCCGACCTCACAGATACGCAGTATTTT
CASRLTAADLTDTQYF
>.|.|TRBV19|TRBJ2-1
TGTGCCAGTAGTATCGAGGGCGGGAACCCCTACAATGAGCAGTTCTTC
CASSIEGGNPYNEQFF
>TRBD2|.|TRBV4-1|TRBJ2-7
TGCGCCAGCAGCCATAGCGGGATAGACTACGAGCAGTACTTC
CASSHSGIDYEQYF
>TRBD2|.|TRBV5-1|TRBJ2-1
TGCGCCAGCAGAATTGGGGCGGGAGGGCCCTACAATGAGCAGTTCTTC
CASRIGAGGPYNEQFF
>.|.|TRBV28|TRBJ1-5
TGTGCCAGCAGTTTCGATCAGGGACATGGCGATCAGCCCCAGCATTTT
CASSFDQGHGDQPQHF
>TRBD2|.|TRBV5-6|TRBJ2-1
TGTGCCAGCAGCTCGTCGGGACTAGCGGGAGTCAGGCAGTTCTTC
CASSSSGLAGVRQFF
>.|.|TRBV28|TRBJ1-3
TGTGCCAGCAGCCAACGAAGATGGACAGATCCGAGGAACACCATATATTTT
CASSQRRWTDPRNTIYF
>TRBD1|.|TRBV5-1|TRBJ1-1
TGCGCCAGCAGCTTGGCCCGGACAGGGGGCGCTTTCCAAGCTTTCTTT
CASSLARTGGAFQAFF
>TRBD2|.|TRBV6-4|TRBJ2-1
TGTGCCAGCAGTAACGGACTAGCGGAATACAATGAGCAGTTCTTC
CASSNGLAEYNEQFF